Reported below is one T cell receptor (beta chain). As yet, its antigen is unknown. Clones were sequenced by immunoSEQ multiplex PCR, and TCRdb holds only the in-frame ones, with some missing. The sample carries 90,000 to 130,000 clones, nearly 90% recorded once. This entry belongs to a study of T cell responses to AZD1222 COVID-19 vaccine. Study overall: Pooling was applied to second doses at about 4 or about 12 weeks. Overall study findings and caveats: White British ancestry dominated among donors, who included more females, and clonal diversity was possibly underestimated. Only 5 or 6 individuals given AZD1222 were seropositive at baseline. In all cases, repertoires were sampled only after the peak T cell response.

In germline, CDR1 is SEHNR, CDR2 FQNEAQ (reference sequence). Trimming left V 5 bases short and J 5 bases short, with 21 bases between. The CDR3 runs to 16 residues. The source of this sequence is an adult in good health. Sequencing was performed on peripheral blood, taken on day 0 of AZD1222 vaccination. The chain recombines TRBV7-9 with TRBJ1-1, with D tentatively TRBD1 (6 bases). The CDR3 region has the DNA TGTGCCAGCAGCCCTTATAAGGGGGAAATGGGGACTGAAGCTTTCTTT. Protein product: CASSPYKGEMGTEAFF.